The present T cell receptor (beta chain) was sequenced within a study of post-analysis software for immune sequencing data. The overall study: As for disease course, relapsing-remitting, secondary progressive and progressive-relapsing multiple sclerosis were all included. Study results and caveats: By F measure, strong co-clustering occurred among samples prepared in the same batch. Normalized Chao1 diversity was significantly lower in multiple sclerosis patients than in controls. There were about five TRBV segments more frequent in patients than controls, and TRBV5-6, TRBV5-1 and TRBV20-1 were among them.

Unique molecular identifiers were built into the TCR beta cDNA libraries. Input populations of roughly 0.85 to 11 million T cells gave rise to approximately 500,000 cDNA molecules. TCRdb re-analysed the PCR reads in MiXCR, keeping a single row per CDR3 protein. Found here are about 820,000 distinct CDR3 sequences, roughly 50% of them singletons; the top ten hold under 6%. The CDR3 contains 14 residues. Germline V gene lookup returns CDR1 MRHNA and CDR2 SNTAGT. The ends were cut back, 1 base at V and 0 bases at J, with 5 bases in the middle. Only a few counts were recorded for this clonotype. Its antigen is not identified.

What was sequenced was blood. V and J are TRBV6-4 and TRBJ2-3, with D unresolved. The sequence was collected from a girl aged 10-17 years with multiple sclerosis. CDR3 amino acids: CASSDLTSTDTQYF. The CDR3 DNA follows: TGTGCCAGCAGTGACTTGACTAGCACAGATACGCAGTATTTT.